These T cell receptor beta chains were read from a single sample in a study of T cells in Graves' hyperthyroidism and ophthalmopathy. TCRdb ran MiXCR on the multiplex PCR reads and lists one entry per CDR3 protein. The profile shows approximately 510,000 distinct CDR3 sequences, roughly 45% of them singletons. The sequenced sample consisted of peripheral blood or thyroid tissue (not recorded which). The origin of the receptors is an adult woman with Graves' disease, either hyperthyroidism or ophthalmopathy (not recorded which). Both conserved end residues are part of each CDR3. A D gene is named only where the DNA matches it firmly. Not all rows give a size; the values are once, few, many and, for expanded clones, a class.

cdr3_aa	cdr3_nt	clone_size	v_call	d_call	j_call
CASSVGSGQPQHF	TGTGCCAGCAGCGTAGGGTCGGGGCAGCCCCAGCATTTT	once	TRBV9	-	TRBJ1-5
CATSDRGARNQPQHF	TGTGCCACCAGTGACAGAGGGGCGCGCAATCAGCCCCAGCATTTT	-	TRBV24-1	-	TRBJ1-5
CASSPDSIFSPLHF	TGTGCCAGCAGCCCCGACAGTATATTTTCACCCCTCCACTTT	many	TRBV7-9	-	TRBJ1-6
CASSELGQGVISEKLFF	TGTGCCAGCAGTGAATTGGGACAGGGGGTGATAAGTGAAAAACTGTTTTTT	-	TRBV7-3	TRBD1	TRBJ1-4
CASRRYSQGFNEAFF	TGTGCCAGCAGACGTTACTCACAGGGCTTTAATGAAGCTTTCTTT	many	TRBV6-5	-	TRBJ1-1
CASKKGHSNEKLFF	TGTGCCAGCAAAAAGGGGCACAGTAATGAAAAACTGTTTTTT	few	TRBV7-8	-	TRBJ1-4
CASSEGDSHTF	TGTGCCAGCAGTGAGGGGGACAGCCACACCTTC	-	TRBV2	TRBD1	TRBJ1-2
CATSRRGFYEQYF	TGTGCCACCAGCCGACGGGGGTTCTACGAGCAGTACTTC	-	TRBV15	-	TRBJ2-7
CASSHQGSYEQYF	TGCGCCAGCAGCCACCAGGGTTCCTACGAGCAGTACTTC	-	TRBV4-3	-	TRBJ2-7
CATSAAGTAGEAFF	TGTGCCACCAGCGCTGCCGGGACAGCGGGGGAAGCTTTCTTT	-	TRBV24-1	TRBD1	TRBJ1-1
CSASGTAREQYF	TGCAGTGCTAGCGGGACAGCGAGGGAGCAGTACTTC	-	TRBV20-1	TRBD1	TRBJ2-7
CSVSGTGYPEAFF	TGCAGTGTATCCGGGACAGGGTATCCCGAAGCTTTCTTT	once	TRBV20-1	TRBD1	TRBJ1-1
CASSFPGQPEKLFF	TGTGCCAGCAGTTTTCCGGGACAGCCTGAAAAACTGTTTTTT	-	TRBV2	TRBD1	TRBJ1-4
CASSNSGTGGYEQYF	TGCGCCAGCAGTAACTCCGGGACAGGGGGTTACGAGCAGTACTTC	-	TRBV4-3	TRBD1	TRBJ2-7
CASSYVAGGETQYF	TGCGCCAGCAGCTACGTAGCGGGAGGAGAGACCCAGTACTTC	many	TRBV5-1	TRBD2	TRBJ2-5
CSVRTGVYGYTF	TGCAGCGTGCGGACAGGGGTCTATGGCTACACCTTC	few	TRBV29-1	TRBD1	TRBJ1-2
CSARTGQGADDGYTF	TGCAGTGCTAGGACGGGACAGGGGGCGGACGATGGCTACACCTTC	-	TRBV20-1	TRBD1	TRBJ1-2
CASSLRGGVFNEKLFF	TGTGCCAGCAGCTTGAGGGGGGGCGTCTTTAATGAAAAACTGTTTTTT	-	TRBV5-5	-	TRBJ1-4
CASSARRGIYQPQHF	TGTGCCAGCAGCGCCCGGAGGGGGATTTACCAGCCCCAGCATTTT	few	TRBV3-1	-	TRBJ1-5
CASRLGRANTGELFF	TGTGCCAGCCGATTGGGGCGGGCGAACACCGGGGAGCTGTTTTTT	few	TRBV12-3/TRBV12-4	-	TRBJ2-2
CATSRDTWQPQYF	TGTGCCACCAGCAGAGATACTTGGCAGCCCCAGTACTTC	once	TRBV15	-	TRBJ2-7
CSARGQGFTEAFF	TGCAGTGCTAGGGGACAGGGATTCACTGAAGCTTTCTTT	many	TRBV20-1	TRBD1	TRBJ1-1
CSVEGGALYEQYF	TGCAGCGTTGAAGGGGGAGCCCTCTACGAGCAGTACTTC	-	TRBV29-1	-	TRBJ2-7
CASSTDRVGNQPQHF	TGTGCCAGCAGTACAGACAGGGTTGGCAATCAGCCCCAGCATTTT	-	TRBV2	TRBD1	TRBJ1-5
CASSAGDRVWNTEAFF	TGTGCCAGCAGTGCCGGGGACAGGGTTTGGAACACTGAAGCTTTCTTT	-	TRBV7-2	TRBD1	TRBJ1-1
CASSLDRINYGYTF	TGTGCCAGCAGCTTAGATCGGATAAACTATGGCTACACCTTC	many	TRBV11-2	-	TRBJ1-2
CASSQLGPREETQYF	TGCGCCAGCAGCCAATTGGGCCCCAGAGAAGAGACCCAGTACTTC	-	TRBV2	-	TRBJ2-5
CASSPPTGFMPPLHF	TGTGCCAGCAGTCCACCGACAGGGTTTATGCCACCCCTCCACTTT	-	TRBV11-2	TRBD1	TRBJ1-6
CASSMRTSGSHEQYF	TGTGCCAGTAGTATGAGGACTAGCGGGAGTCACGAGCAGTACTTC	many	TRBV19	TRBD2	TRBJ2-7
CATDLPGQKNSPLHF	TGTGCCACCGACCTTCCGGGACAGAAGAATTCACCCCTCCACTTT	few	TRBV2	TRBD1	TRBJ1-6
CASSLIRDQPQHF	TGTGCCAGCAGTTTGATCAGGGATCAGCCCCAGCATTTT	many	TRBV27	-	TRBJ1-5
CASSHRDRREVTF	TGTGCCAGCAGCCACCGGGACAGGCGAGAGGTTACCTTC	-	TRBV7-9	TRBD1	TRBJ1-2
CASSYGQGEVNYGYTF	TGTGCCAGCAGTTACGGGCAGGGAGAGGTGAACTATGGCTACACCTTC	many	TRBV6-5	-	TRBJ1-2
CASSHTRGGHPYEQYF	TGTGCCAGCAGCCATACACGAGGGGGCCACCCCTACGAGCAGTACTTC	-	TRBV6-1	TRBD1	TRBJ2-7
CAISEWGSSNQPQHF	TGTGCCATCAGTGAATGGGGGAGCAGCAATCAGCCCCAGCATTTT	-	TRBV10-3	-	TRBJ1-5
CAIAAGGYNEQFF	TGTGCCATCGCGGCAGGGGGATACAATGAGCAGTTCTTC	few	TRBV10-3	TRBD1	TRBJ2-1
CASSLLTGPLHF	TGTGCCAGCAGCTTGTTAACAGGACCCCTCCACTTT	many	TRBV7-9	-	TRBJ1-6
CASTGTGNQPQHF	TGTGCCAGCACCGGGACAGGCAATCAGCCCCAGCATTTT	-	TRBV2	TRBD1	TRBJ1-5
CARVSGEETQYF	TGTGCTAGAGTCTCCGGGGAAGAGACCCAGTACTTC	few	TRBV7-2	-	TRBJ2-5
CASSVEVVGTQYF	TGTGCCAGCAGTGTGGAGGTCGTGGGGACCCAGTACTTC	once	TRBV2	-	TRBJ2-5
CSARKAGGHYEQYF	TGCAGTGCTAGAAAAGCGGGAGGGCACTACGAGCAGTACTTC	many	TRBV20-1	TRBD2	TRBJ2-7
CASSSGPTASGANVLTF	TGTGCCAGCAGCTCCGGACCGACCGCCTCTGGGGCCAACGTCCTGACTTTC	-	TRBV7-9	-	TRBJ2-6
CASTSFGDNTEAFF	TGTGCCAGCACCTCCTTCGGGGACAACACTGAAGCTTTCTTT	many	TRBV7-9	-	TRBJ1-1
CASSWTGNYGQYF	TGCGCCAGCAGCTGGACAGGGAACTACGGGCAGTACTTC	-	TRBV5-1	TRBD1	TRBJ2-7
CASVGQGAAQETQYF	TGTGCCAGCGTCGGGCAGGGGGCGGCACAAGAGACCCAGTACTTC	-	TRBV2	TRBD1	TRBJ2-5
CSVGGRVSNTEAFF	TGCAGCGTTGGAGGCAGGGTCTCCAACACTGAAGCTTTCTTT	few	TRBV29-1	-	TRBJ1-1
CSARDQTNEKLFF	TGCAGTGCTAGAGACCAGACAAATGAAAAACTGTTTTTT	many	TRBV20-1	-	TRBJ1-4
CASSAGTGATEAFF	TGTGCCAGCAGTGCCGGGACAGGGGCCACTGAAGCTTTCTTT	-	TRBV6-4	TRBD1	TRBJ1-1
CASSIRVSMNTEAFF	TGTGCCAGTAGTATACGGGTTAGCATGAACACTGAAGCTTTCTTT	-	TRBV19	-	TRBJ1-1
CASSLDRRAGGYTF	TGTGCCAGCAGCTTAGATCGGCGGGCAGGTGGCTACACCTTC	many	TRBV11-2	-	TRBJ1-2
CASSPEGVQPQHF	TGTGCCAGCAGTCCTGAGGGAGTTCAGCCCCAGCATTTT	-	TRBV7-9	-	TRBJ1-5
CASSEGLAGVVEQYF	TGTGCCAGCAGTGAAGGACTAGCGGGAGTTGTCGAGCAGTACTTC	few	TRBV6-2/TRBV6-3	TRBD2	TRBJ2-7
CASSFSGTQEKLFF	TGTGCCAGCAGCTTCTCAGGGACCCAAGAAAAACTGTTTTTT	many	TRBV7-9	-	TRBJ1-4
CASSLFASGVTGELFF	TGTGCCAGCAGCCTCTTCGCTAGCGGGGTCACCGGGGAGCTGTTTTTT	-	TRBV7-2	TRBD2	TRBJ2-2
CSAGQGEKLFF	TGCAGTGCAGGACAGGGCGAAAAACTGTTTTTT	-	TRBV20-1	TRBD1	TRBJ1-4
CATSPGPPAGELFF	TGTGCCACCAGTCCCGGACCCCCTGCCGGGGAGCTGTTTTTT	many	TRBV24-1	-	TRBJ2-2
CASSAGTGGWETQYF	TGTGCCAGCAGCGCAGGGACAGGGGGGTGGGAGACCCAGTACTTC	-	TRBV9	TRBD1	TRBJ2-5
CASTLAGLQETQYF	TGCGCCAGCACACTAGCGGGACTCCAAGAGACCCAGTACTTC	-	TRBV10-2	TRBD2	TRBJ2-5
CSAGPSRPNTGELFF	TGCAGCGCCGGCCCCTCTCGCCCGAACACCGGGGAGCTGTTTTTT	-	TRBV29-1	-	TRBJ2-2